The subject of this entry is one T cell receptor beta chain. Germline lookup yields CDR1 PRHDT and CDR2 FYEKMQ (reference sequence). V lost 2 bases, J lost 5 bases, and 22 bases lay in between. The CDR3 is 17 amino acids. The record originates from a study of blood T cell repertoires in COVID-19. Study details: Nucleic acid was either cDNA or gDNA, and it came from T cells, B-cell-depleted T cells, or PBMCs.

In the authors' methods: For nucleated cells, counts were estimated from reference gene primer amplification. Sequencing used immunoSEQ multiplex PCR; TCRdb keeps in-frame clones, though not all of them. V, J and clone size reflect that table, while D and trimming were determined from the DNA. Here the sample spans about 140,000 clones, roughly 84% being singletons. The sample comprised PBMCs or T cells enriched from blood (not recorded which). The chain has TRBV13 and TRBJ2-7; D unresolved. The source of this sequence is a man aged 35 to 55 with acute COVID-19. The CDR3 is CASSLFDNRRRPDEQYF. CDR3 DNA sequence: TGTGCCAGCAGCTTATTTGACAACAGACGACGTCCCGACGAGCAGTACTTC.